The TCR beta chain under discussion was sequenced for a study of blood T cells in healthy people across ages. Next came a second PCR, run for about 7 to 12 cycles, which used a sample-barcoded 5' primer along with a J-beta primer mix. TCRdb reprocessed the 5' RACE reads with MiXCR, giving one entry per CDR3 protein. The table includes about 1.6 million distinct CDR3 sequences, 30% to 40% detected once. Study observations and caveats: Estimates drawn from one million T cells were deemed to understate diversity.

Note on this clonotype: What it binds is unknown.

Sequences were obtained from blood. The TCR originated in a woman in her twenties or thirties in good health.

In DNA, the CDR3 is TGTGCCAGCAGTGAAAGGACCCCCTCCCTTCCCTACGAGCAGTACTTC. The encoded protein is CASSERTPSLPYEQYF. The J gene is TRBJ2-7, the V gene TRBV2; D gene uncertain. This CDR3 contains 16 residues. The ends were cut back, 2 bases at V and 2 bases at J, with 16 bases in the middle. Germline CDR1 is SNHLY and CDR2 is FYNNEI.